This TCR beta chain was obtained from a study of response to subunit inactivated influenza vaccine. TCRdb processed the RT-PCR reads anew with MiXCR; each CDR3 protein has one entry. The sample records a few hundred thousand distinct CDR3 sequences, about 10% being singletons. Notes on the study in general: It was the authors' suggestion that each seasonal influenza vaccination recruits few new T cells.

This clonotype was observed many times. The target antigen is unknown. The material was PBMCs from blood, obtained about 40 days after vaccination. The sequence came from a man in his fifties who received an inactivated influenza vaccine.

CDR3 sequence reads: CASSNRGQGTYNEQFF. In DNA, the CDR3 is TGCGCCAGCAGCAATCGGGGACAGGGTACTTACAATGAGCAGTTCTTC. The gene calls are TRBV5-1 and TRBJ2-1; 9 positions agree with TRBD1. The germline V gene has CDR1 SGHRS and CDR2 YFSETQ. The CDR3 sequence is 16 residues long. Unmatched junction bases numbered 9, after V lost 4 bases and J lost 4 bases.